The rows below give T cell receptor beta chains drawn from one sample of a study of blood T cell repertoires in COVID-19. Using immunoSEQ multiplex PCR, the repertoire was profiled, and TCRdb retains in-frame clones only, with some absent. The data show around 130,000 clones, around three quarters seen once. What was sequenced was peripheral blood. These TCRs come from a human donor in a cohort sampled during active COVID-19. Both conserved end residues are part of each CDR3. The D gene is left open where the match is weak. Clone size is not always given. Where it is, it says once, few, many or a class for expanded clones.

abundance	len	v_gene	j_gene	d_gene	CDR3aa	CDR3nt
few	15	TRBV9	TRBJ2-3	NA	CASSVWGAKEDTQYF	TGTGCCAGCAGCGTTTGGGGCGCAAAGGAAGATACGCAGTATTTT
once	14	TRBV24-1	TRBJ1-2	TRBD1	CATCQTGDCYGYTF	TGTGCCACCTGTCAAACAGGGGATTGCTATGGCTACACCTTC
few	15	TRBV11-2	TRBJ1-2	TRBD1	CASSLEHRGPYGYTF	TGTGCCAGCAGCTTAGAGCACAGGGGTCCCTATGGCTACACCTTC
few	14	TRBV5-5	TRBJ1-1	TRBD1	CASSFPGTGTEAFF	TGTGCCAGCAGCTTCCCAGGGACAGGCACTGAAGCTTTCTTT
few	13	TRBV6-5	TRBJ1-6	TRBD1	CAVRTGKNSPLHF	TGTGCCGTACGGACAGGGAAGAATTCACCCCTCCACTTT
NA	19	TRBV5-6	TRBJ2-5	TRBD2	CASSPLGTSGGRVGETQYF	TGTGCCAGCAGCCCCCTCGGGACTAGCGGGGGGAGGGTTGGAGAGACCCAGTACTTC
NA	15	TRBV4-2	TRBJ2-5	TRBD1	CASSKEDRGQETQYF	TGTGCCAGCAGCAAGGAGGACAGGGGGCAAGAGACCCAGTACTTC
NA	14	TRBV15	TRBJ1-4	TRBD1	CATYSGQQDEKLFF	TGTGCCACCTATTCGGGACAGCAAGATGAAAAACTGTTTTTT
NA	14	TRBV5-4	TRBJ2-3	NA	CASSRREVTDTQYF	TGTGCCAGCAGCAGGAGGGAGGTCACAGATACGCAGTATTTT
NA	13	TRBV27	TRBJ2-1	TRBD1	CASKPQGMNEQFF	TGTGCCAGCAAACCACAGGGGATGAATGAGCAGTTCTTC
NA	13	TRBV7-9	TRBJ1-6	NA	CASSFRQDSPLHF	TGTGCCAGCAGCTTCCGACAGGATTCACCCCTCCACTTT
NA	13	TRBV6-5	TRBJ2-7	NA	CASSFGQTYEQYF	TGTGCCAGCAGTTTTGGACAGACCTACGAGCAGTACTTC
NA	12	TRBV5-6	TRBJ2-7	TRBD2	CASSLGEGEQYF	TGTGCCAGCAGCTTGGGGGAGGGAGAGCAGTACTTC
few	16	TRBV7-9	TRBJ2-1	NA	CASSLGGGRGIDEQFF	TGTGCCAGCAGCCTAGGAGGGGGGAGGGGGATCGATGAGCAGTTCTTC
NA	17	TRBV19	TRBJ1-2	NA	CASSMFSGQGPEYGYTF	TGTGCCAGTAGTATGTTCTCGGGTCAGGGGCCCGAGTATGGCTACACCTTC
NA	13	TRBV7-2	TRBJ1-1	TRBD1	CASAEQGITEAFF	TGTGCCAGTGCCGAACAGGGGATCACTGAAGCTTTCTTT
NA	15	TRBV6-1	TRBJ2-2	NA	CASSEGVGLTGELFF	TGTGCCAGCAGTGAAGGCGTGGGGCTAACCGGGGAGCTGTTTTTT
NA	13	TRBV19	TRBJ1-5	NA	CASNSLLDQPQHF	TGTGCCAGTAACTCCCTTTTGGATCAGCCCCAGCATTTT
NA	15	TRBV28	TRBJ1-4	NA	CASTAWGGPNEKLFF	TGTGCCAGCACCGCCTGGGGGGGGCCTAATGAAAAACTGTTTTTT
NA	14	TRBV6-5	TRBJ1-5	NA	CASSRQGPAQPQHF	TGTGCCAGCAGTCGCCAGGGGCCGGCTCAGCCCCAGCATTTT
NA	15	TRBV6-1	TRBJ1-3	NA	CASSEAPIHGNTIYF	TGTGCCAGCAGTGAAGCACCGATACATGGAAACACCATATATTTT
NA	11	TRBV5-5	TRBJ2-7	NA	CASSSGVEQYF	TGTGCCAGCAGCTCAGGGGTGGAGCAGTACTTC
NA	16	TRBV5-1	TRBJ1-4	NA	CASSDPEEGSMEKLFF	TGCGCCAGCAGCGACCCTGAGGAGGGCTCAATGGAAAAACTGTTTTTT
few	14	TRBV6-5	TRBJ1-1	TRBD1	CASGDRGRGTEAFF	TGTGCCAGCGGCGACAGGGGGCGTGGGACTGAAGCTTTCTTT
NA	17	TRBV2	TRBJ2-2	TRBD2	CASSESVSGGRAGELFF	TGTGCCAGCAGTGAATCGGTTAGCGGGGGGCGTGCCGGGGAGCTGTTTTTT
NA	13	TRBV7-3	TRBJ1-1	NA	CASSSHSGSEAFF	TGTGCCAGCAGCTCCCACTCGGGGTCTGAAGCTTTCTTT
NA	15	TRBV18	TRBJ1-4	NA	CASSPVGGTNEKLFF	TGTGCCAGCTCACCAGTGGGGGGAACTAATGAAAAACTGTTTTTT
few	15	TRBV19	TRBJ1-1	NA	CASSIGVGSGREAFF	TGTGCCAGTAGTATCGGAGTGGGATCCGGGAGGGAAGCTTTCTTT
NA	14	TRBV6-5	TRBJ2-7	NA	CASRGLTSTNEQYF	TGTGCCAGCAGGGGCCTCACGTCCACGAACGAGCAGTACTTC
NA	16	TRBV3-1/TRBV3-2	TRBJ2-3	TRBD1	CASSAGTVLSTDTQYF	TGTGCCAGCAGCGCCGGGACAGTCCTGAGCACAGATACGCAGTATTTT
NA	15	TRBV6-5	TRBJ1-1	NA	CASSPRSVINTEAFF	TGTGCCAGCAGCCCCCGGTCGGTGATAAACACTGAAGCTTTCTTT
NA	15	TRBV6-2/TRBV6-3	TRBJ2-1	TRBD2	CASSSGGAPRNEQFF	TGTGCCAGCAGTAGCGGGGGGGCCCCCCGTAATGAGCAGTTCTTC
NA	13	TRBV5-6	TRBJ2-1	NA	CASSARWGEAYFF	TGTGCCAGCAGCGCCCGGTGGGGGGAAGCGTACTTCTTC
NA	15	TRBV10-2	TRBJ1-6	TRBD1	CASKGTGKNNSPLHF	TGCGCCAGCAAAGGGACAGGGAAAAATAATTCACCCCTCCACTTT
NA	14	TRBV18	TRBJ2-3	NA	CASSPTDFTDTQYF	TGTGCCAGCTCACCTACTGATTTCACAGATACGCAGTATTTT
NA	16	TRBV28	TRBJ1-1	NA	CASSSPISTMNTEAFF	TGTGCCAGCAGTTCCCCGATATCTACCATGAACACTGAAGCTTTCTTT
few	13	TRBV18	TRBJ1-1	NA	CASSPMSNSEAFF	TGTGCCAGCTCACCGATGAGTAATTCTGAAGCTTTCTTT
NA	18	TRBV14	TRBJ2-7	TRBD1	CASRHLYYRDSILYEQYF	TGTGCCAGCAGGCACTTATATTACCGGGACAGCATCCTCTACGAGCAGTACTTC
NA	13	TRBV5-1	TRBJ1-4	NA	CASSRGGGEKLFF	TGCGCCAGCAGCAGGGGCGGGGGTGAAAAACTGTTTTTT
NA	15	TRBV6-6	TRBJ2-5	NA	CASRRAYEGGETQYF	TGTGCCAGCAGACGAGCGTACGAAGGGGGAGAGACCCAGTACTTC
few	14	TRBV5-1	TRBJ2-7	TRBD1	CASSSGTGAYEQYF	TGCGCCAGCAGCTCCGGGACAGGGGCCTACGAGCAGTACTTC
NA	14	TRBV19	TRBJ1-2	TRBD1	CASSPQDRGYGYTF	TGTGCCAGTAGTCCCCAGGACAGGGGCTATGGCTACACCTTC
NA	15	TRBV6-5	TRBJ2-3	TRBD2	CASRATSGGMDTQYF	TGTGCCAGCAGGGCTACTAGCGGGGGTATGGATACGCAGTATTTT
NA	14	TRBV5-1	TRBJ1-4	TRBD1	CASSTGTGDEKLFF	TGCGCCAGCAGTACCGGGACAGGGGATGAAAAACTGTTTTTT
NA	15	TRBV6-5	TRBJ2-3	TRBD2	CASSPLAGSGDTQYF	TGTGCCAGCAGTCCGCTAGCGGGGTCGGGGGATACGCAGTATTTT
NA	16	TRBV4-2	TRBJ1-4	TRBD1	CASSQVWTGTNEKLFF	TGTGCCAGCAGCCAAGTCTGGACAGGGACTAATGAAAAACTGTTTTTT
NA	14	TRBV30	TRBJ2-2	NA	CAWRNSRGTGELFF	TGTGCCTGGAGGAACTCCAGGGGTACCGGGGAGCTGTTTTTT
few	14	TRBV6-5	TRBJ1-6	TRBD1	CASKQTGHNSPLHF	TGTGCCAGCAAACAGACAGGGCATAATTCACCCCTCCACTTT
NA	16	TRBV7-9	TRBJ1-1	TRBD1	CASSPPGGQGVTEAFF	TGTGCCAGCAGCCCCCCGGGGGGACAGGGGGTCACTGAAGCTTTCTTT
once	13	TRBV2	TRBJ2-7	NA	CASSVYTSYEQYF	TGTGCCAGCAGTGTTTACACCTCCTACGAGCAGTACTTC
few	13	TRBV27	TRBJ1-2	TRBD1	CATTGGGNYGYTF	TGTGCCACCACGGGAGGGGGCAACTATGGCTACACCTTC
NA	14	TRBV9	TRBJ2-5	TRBD1	CASSVGTVQETQYF	TGTGCCAGCAGCGTCGGGACAGTCCAAGAGACCCAGTACTTC
NA	18	TRBV5-4	TRBJ2-3	TRBD2	CASSRGLAGYSSTDTQYF	TGTGCCAGCAGCCGAGGACTAGCGGGGTACTCTAGCACAGATACGCAGTATTTT
NA	16	TRBV10-2	TRBJ2-1	TRBD2	CASSIPGTSGDDEQFF	TGCGCCAGCAGCATACCCGGGACTAGCGGGGATGATGAGCAGTTCTTC
few	13	TRBV7-3	TRBJ1-1	TRBD1	CASSPGGITEAFF	TGTGCCAGCAGCCCAGGGGGCATAACTGAAGCTTTCTTT